This T cell receptor (beta chain) was identified during a study of OX40 agonist ivuxolimab in advanced cancers. This CDR3 spans 13 amino acids. The V gene lost 7 bases and the J gene lost 5 bases, with 11 bases spanning the gap. CDR1 is MNHEY and CDR2 is SVGAGI in the germline V gene. Assay: immunoSEQ multiplex PCR; the TCRdb copy retains only in-frame clones and omits some. This table holds tens of thousands of clones, 80% to 85% found once. The material sequenced was CD4+ or CD8+ T cells sorted from blood, taken in a trial of the OX40 agonist ivuxolimab. J is TRBJ1-4 and V is TRBV6-5; D is uncertain. This receptor was taken from an adult with an advanced solid tumor such as melanoma, head and neck, liver or kidney cancer. The CDR3 reads CASMMRRNEKLFF. The CDR3 nucleotides read TGTGCCAGCATGATGAGGCGGAATGAAAAACTGTTTTTT.